This TCR beta chain was observed in a study of PD-L1 blockade in urothelial cancer. Study in general: The authors examined blood 3 weeks (second dose) and 6 weeks after treatment start. Researchers found blood samples held a median of approximately 150,000 T cells.

Noted time point: pretreatment peripheral blood. The investigators introduced synthetic TCR analog templates into each PCR as spikes. Profiling relied on immunoSEQ multiplex PCR, and the TCRdb table lists in-frame clones only, not all of them. The sample holds fewer than 65,000 clones, 70% to 90% seen once. The material was PBMCs, obtained around atezolizumab (anti-PD-L1) treatment. The source is a man aged 65 to 79 with urothelial cancer.

The CDR3 here is CASSNGQSYEKLFF. For the CDR3, the DNA is TGCGCCAGCAGCAACGGACAGTCCTATGAAAAACTGTTTTTT. The V call is TRBV5-1, the J call TRBJ1-4, with D maybe TRBD1 (6 bases). The CDR3 is 14 residues long. CDR1 and CDR2 (germline): SGHRS, YFSETQ. The V end lost 4 bases, the J end lost 6 bases, and 13 bases lay between the germline ends.